The source of this TCR beta chain is a study of regulatory T cells in long-lasting Graves disease. Study summary: Those with persistent Graves' disease had received antithyroid drugs for over 5 years with positive TSH receptor antibodies.

Construction of the TCR beta libraries employed iRepertoire HTBI primers in conjunction with Arm-PCR of CDR3 regions. TCRdb processed the multiplex PCR reads anew with MiXCR; each CDR3 protein has one entry. In the table there are about 340,000 distinct CDR3 sequences, 15% to 20% of which are singletons. Time point given: persistent/refractory GD, antithyroid drugs over 5 years with positive TRAb. The TCR library used RNA extracted from PBMCs. This clonotype was seen at least ten times. Germline values: CDR1 MNHNS, CDR2 SASEGT. The CDR3 covers 16 residues. With V trimmed by 6 bases and J by 5 bases, 9 bases remained unmatched.

The chain recombines TRBV6-1 with TRBJ2-2; 10 bases map to TRBD2. This receptor was taken from a female donor with Graves disease. The specimen comprised peripheral blood mononuclear cells (PBMCs), sampled when the disease was refractory, from a patient treated with antithyroid drugs. CDR3 bases: TGTGCCAGCAGGCCGGGACTAGCGTTAGGGACCGGGGAGCTGTTTTTT. The encoded protein is CASRPGLALGTGELFF.